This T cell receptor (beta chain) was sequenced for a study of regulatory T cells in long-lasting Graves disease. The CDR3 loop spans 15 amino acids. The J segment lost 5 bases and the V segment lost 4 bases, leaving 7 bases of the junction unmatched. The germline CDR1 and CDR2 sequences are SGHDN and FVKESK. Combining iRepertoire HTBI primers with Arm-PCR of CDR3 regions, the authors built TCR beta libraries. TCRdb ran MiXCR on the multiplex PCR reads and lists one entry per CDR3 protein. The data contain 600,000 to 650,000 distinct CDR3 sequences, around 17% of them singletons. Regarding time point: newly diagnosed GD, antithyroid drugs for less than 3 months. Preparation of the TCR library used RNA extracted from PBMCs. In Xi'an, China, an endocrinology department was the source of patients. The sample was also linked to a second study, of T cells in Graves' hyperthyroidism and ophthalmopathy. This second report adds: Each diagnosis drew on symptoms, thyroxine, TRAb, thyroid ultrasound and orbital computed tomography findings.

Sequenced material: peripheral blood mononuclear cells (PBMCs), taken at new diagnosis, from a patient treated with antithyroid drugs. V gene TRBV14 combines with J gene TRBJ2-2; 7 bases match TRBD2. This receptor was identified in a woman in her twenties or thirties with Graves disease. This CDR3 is CASSRRGDVTGELFF. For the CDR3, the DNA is TGTGCCAGCAGCCGCCGGGGGGACGTGACCGGGGAGCTGTTTTTT.